One and the same sample provided the 30 T cell receptor beta chains below, sequenced in a study of T cell responses to AZD1222 COVID-19 vaccine. Assay: immunoSEQ multiplex PCR; the TCRdb copy retains only in-frame clones and omits some. The sample lists some 190,000 clones, approximately 89% seen once, with more than 1.5% in the top ten. This sample comprised peripheral blood, obtained 28 days after the second AZD1222 dose. The source is an adult who received the AZD1222 COVID-19 vaccine.

Worth noting for this clone: The same CDR3 arises from other DNA sequences in this sample as well. CDR3 protein: CSASSYNEQFF. CDR3 DNA sequence: TGCAGTGCTAGCTCCTACAATGAGCAGTTCTTC. The chain couples TRBV20-1 to TRBJ2-1, with D unclear. The V end lost 3 bases, the J end lost 0 bases, and 0 bases lay between the germline ends. CDR3 length: 11 amino acids. Germline lookup yields CDR1 DFQATT and CDR2 SNEGSKA (reference sequence).

The V gene is TRBV11-2, the J gene TRBJ1-1; D uncertain. CDR1 and CDR2 from the germline V gene are SGHAT and FQNNGV. The ends were cut back, 1 base at V and 6 bases at J, with 12 bases in the middle. The CDR3 loop spans 14 amino acids. The CDR3 region has the DNA TGTGCCAGCAGCTTAGTCCCGGTTTCGGCTGAAGCTTTCTTT. Protein sequence: CASSLVPVSAEAFF.

The V gene is TRBV4-2, the J gene TRBJ1-3, with D uncertain. This CDR3 has 15 amino acids. V lost 4 bases and J lost 4, with 14 bases in between. Germline lookup yields CDR1 LGHNA and CDR2 YNFKEQ. Here the CDR3 reads CASSPFTSGGNTIYF. The CDR3 bases are TGTGCCAGCAGCCCATTCACGAGCGGAGGAAACACCATATATTTT.

The rearrangement links TRBV7-3 to TRBJ2-5; weak D call: TRBD2 (6 bases). Deletions cut 5 bases from V and 4 bases from J, with 17 bases between. The germline CDR1 and CDR2 sequences are SGHTA and FQGTGA. The CDR3 is made up of 15 amino acids. The CDR3 sequence: CASSGTGLKGETQYF. The CDR3 nucleotides read TGTGCCAGCAGCGGGACGGGACTTAAGGGAGAGACCCAGTACTTC.

This sequence joins TRBV19 and TRBJ1-4; D is perhaps TRBD1 (5 bases). This CDR3 comprises 13 residues. The germline gives CDR1 LNHDA, CDR2 SQIVND (reference sequence). The V gene lost 4 bases and the J gene lost 8 bases, with 11 bases spanning the gap. This CDR3 reads CASSTGASEKLFF. CDR3 DNA: TGTGCCAGTAGTACCGGGGCTAGCGAAAAACTGTTTTTT.

This clone has just one count. This chain connects TRBV6-5 to TRBJ1-4, with a possible D match to TRBD1 (5 bases). This CDR3 is 13 amino acids long. Deletions cut 8 bases from V and 8 bases from J, with 15 bases between. Per germline, CDR1 MNHEY and CDR2 SVGAGI. The CDR3 spells CASRGSLGEKLFF. The DNA of the CDR3 is TGTGCCAGCCGGGGCTCCTTGGGGGAAAAACTGTTTTTT.

This clone was seen only once. The V and J genes are TRBV29-1 and TRBJ2-7; 13 bases agree with TRBD2. The CDR3 length is 15 residues. V dropped 6 bases and J dropped 2; count of bases not matched to a gene: 7. Germline V gene lookup returns CDR1 SQVTM and CDR2 ANQGSEA. CDR3 amino acids: CSVQGLAGTTYEQYF. The DNA for the CDR3 is TGCAGCGTCCAGGGACTAGCGGGAACAACCTACGAGCAGTACTTC.

CDR3 DNA sequence: TGTGCCAGCAGCTTCACCGGGACAGGGACCTACGAGCAGTACTTC. Protein: CASSFTGTGTYEQYF. The genes are TRBV7-2 and TRBJ2-7; 9 nucleotides align to TRBD1. The germline CDR1 and CDR2 sequences are SGHTA and FQGNSA. J was trimmed by 2 bases and V by 3 bases; bases with no gene match: 5. The CDR3 loop spans 15 amino acids. Drawing the rest from reference TRBV7-2 and TRBJ2-7, the complete variable domain is GAGVSQSPSNKVTEKGKDVELRCDPISGHTALYWYRQSLGQGLEFLIYFQGNSAPDKSGLPSDRFSAERTGGSVSTLTIQRTQQEDSAVYLCASSFTGTGTYEQYFGPGTRLTVT.

V is TRBV6-5 and J is TRBJ2-4; D is uncertain. This CDR3 is built from 13 residues. Trimming removed 2 bases at V and 8 bases at J, with 10 bases between. CDR1 is MNHEY, CDR2 SVGAGI, per germline. The CDR3 nucleotides are TGTGCCAGCAGTTACCTCCCTGGGGACATTCAGTACTTC. It yields the protein CASSYLPGDIQYF.

The chain has TRBV3-1 (or the pseudogene TRBV3-2) and TRBJ2-7; 14 nucleotides align to TRBD2. With V trimmed by 4 bases and J by 6 bases, 5 bases remained unmatched. The V gene's germline CDR1 is LGHDT and CDR2 YNNKEL (reference sequence). The CDR3 extends over 15 amino acids. The CDR3 coding sequence is TGTGCCAGCAGCCCGACTAGCGGGAGGGGTGGCGAGCAGTACTTC. It encodes CASSPTSGRGGEQYF.

This chain joins TRBV27 and TRBJ2-7; 7 nucleotides match TRBD1. CDR3 length equals 15 residues. Germline V gene lookup returns CDR1 MNHEY and CDR2 SMNVEV (reference sequence). V lost 4 bases to trimming and J lost 2 bases; unmatched junction nucleotides: 8. CDR3 DNA sequence: TGTGCCAGCAGTTCTAGGTCACAGGGGACCTACGAGCAGTACTTC. Protein: CASSSRSQGTYEQYF.

The chain carries TRBV14 and TRBJ2-1; TRBD1 agrees at 8 bases. This CDR3 spans 18 amino acids. Germline-derived CDR1 and CDR2 are SGHDN and FVKESK. Trimming removed 0 bases from V and 9 bases from J; junction bases left unmatched: 16. The CDR3 coding sequence is TGTGCCAGCAGCCAAGAGGCCCTAAGGGACAGGAGAAACATTGAGCAGTTCTTC. It is translated as CASSQEALRDRRNIEQFF.

The rearrangement joins TRBV5-1 to TRBJ2-3; 13 nucleotides agree with TRBD2. Trimming took 4 bases from V and 1 from J; bases not matched to a gene: 6. Germline V gene data show CDR1 as SGHRS and CDR2 as YFSETQ. CDR3 size: 17 residues. The DNA for the CDR3 is TGCGCCAGCAGCCCCAGGACTAGCGGGAGTGGCACAGATACGCAGTATTTT. Its protein product is CASSPRTSGSGTDTQYF.

The gene calls are TRBV5-8 and TRBJ2-1; maybe TRBD1 (5 bases). V was shortened by 0 bases and J by 4 bases, with 8 bases between the two germline ends. The CDR3 runs to 14 residues. Germline CDR1 SGHTS, CDR2 YDEGEE. This chain's CDR3 is CASSLGTNYNEQFF. CDR3 coding DNA: TGTGCCAGCAGCTTGGGGACAAATTACAATGAGCAGTTCTTC.

The J gene is TRBJ2-2, the V gene TRBV5-1; TRBD2 aligns across 10 bases. The V and J ends lost 1 base and 5 bases, in that order; junction bases with no gene match: 11. CDR1 and CDR2 (germline): SGHRS, YFSETQ. This CDR3 comprises 18 residues. CDR3 loop: CASSLYTSGRAGTGELFF. The CDR3 DNA follows: TGCGCCAGCAGCTTGTATACAAGCGGGAGGGCCGGGACCGGGGAGCTGTTTTTT. The full variable domain, with the rest looked up from reference TRBV5-1 and TRBJ2-2, is KAGVTQTPRYLIKTRGQQVTLSCSPISGHRSVSWYQQTPGQGLQFLFEYFSETQRNKGNFPGRFSGRQFSNSRSEMNVSTLELGDSALYLCASSLYTSGRAGTGELFFGEGSRLTVL.

The rearrangement joins TRBV3-1 (or the pseudogene TRBV3-2) to TRBJ1-6, with 9 bases fitting TRBD1. Unmatched junction bases numbered 4, after V lost 2 bases and J lost 5 bases. This CDR3 is 16 amino acids long. Germline lookup yields CDR1 LGHDT and CDR2 YNNKEL (reference sequence). The DNA of the CDR3 is TGTGCCAGCAGCCAAAACAGGGGGCGAAATAATTCACCCCTCCACTTT. As protein: CASSQNRGRNNSPLHF.

The chain employs TRBV7-9 and TRBJ1-2, with D possibly TRBD1 on 6 matching bases. Germline CDR1 SEHNR, CDR2 FQNEAQ (reference sequence). The CDR3 extends over 15 amino acids. The V and J ends lost 4 bases and 4 bases respectively, with 16 bases between them. CDR3 residues: CASSYTRTDFYGYTF. The DNA of the CDR3 is TGTGCCAGCAGCTATACCCGGACAGACTTCTATGGCTACACCTTC.

The V and J genes are TRBV6-5 and TRBJ2-7; 8 bases fit TRBD1. The CDR3 is 16 residues long. Losses at the gene ends were 2 bases for V and 5 bases for J; bases not matched to a gene: 11. CDR1 is MNHEY, CDR2 SVGAGI, per germline. The CDR3 DNA reads as TGTGCCAGCAGTTACACCGTAGGGGCAGGGGGCAACGAGCAGTACTTC. As protein: CASSYTVGAGGNEQYF.

V is TRBV30 and J is TRBJ1-1; unclear D gene. The CDR3 covers 12 residues. Germline values: CDR1 GTSNPN, CDR2 SVGIG (reference sequence). With 2 bases removed from V and 5 bases from J, the gap between germline ends came to 9 bases. The CDR3 nucleotides read TGTGCCTGGAGTCTCCCAGCGACTGAAGCTTTCTTT. The encoded protein is CAWSLPATEAFF.

This clone was counted between two and nine times. V and J are TRBV4-1 and TRBJ2-6; a possible D gene is TRBD2 (6 bases). The V and J ends lost 2 bases and 2 bases respectively, with 13 bases between them. Germline CDR1 is MGHRA and CDR2 is YSYEKL. The CDR3 extends over 17 amino acids. CDR3 nucleotide sequence: TGCGCCAGCAGCCAAACAATCGGAGGGACTGGGGCCAACGTCCTGACTTTC. The encoded protein is CASSQTIGGTGANVLTF.

The chain carries TRBV28 and TRBJ2-1, with 9 bases fitting TRBD1. Germline assignment: CDR1 MDHEN and CDR2 SYDVKM. This CDR3 is built from 15 residues. V dropped 6 bases and J dropped 6; count of bases not matched to a gene: 9. In DNA form, the CDR3 reads TGTGCCAGCAGCCCCCGGGACAGGGCAGGCAATGAGCAGTTCTTC. This codes for CASSPRDRAGNEQFF.

The rearrangement uses TRBV9 and TRBJ1-4; D uncertain. With 0 bases removed from V and 3 bases from J, the gap between germline ends came to 9 bases. The CDR3 is 15 amino acids. Germline loops: CDR1 SGDLS, CDR2 YYNGEE. The CDR3 bases are TGTGCCAGCAGCGTAGGGGGTGGCCCTAATGAAAAACTGTTTTTT. This translates into CASSVGGGPNEKLFF.

V usage is TRBV6-2 or TRBV6-3 and J usage is TRBJ1-6; TRBD1 agrees at 7 bases. CDR1 is MNHEY, CDR2 SVGEGT, per germline. The V and J ends lost 4 bases and 7 bases, in that order; junction bases with no gene match: 10. The CDR3 covers 16 residues. The CDR3 spells CASSFPAGQINSPLHF. The CDR3 DNA follows: TGTGCCAGCAGTTTTCCCGCGGGACAGATAAATTCACCCCTCCACTTT.

This chain joins TRBV6-5 and TRBJ2-7; D possibly corresponds to TRBD1 (6 bases). The V end was cut by 6 bases, the J end by 1 base, with 13 bases between. The length of the CDR3 is 14 residues. Germline V gene sequence: CDR1 MNHEY, CDR2 SVGAGI. CDR3 residues: CASRMETGSYEQYF. CDR3 in DNA: TGTGCCAGCAGAATGGAAACAGGGTCCTACGAGCAGTACTTC.

This chain connects TRBV9 to TRBJ2-7; D may be TRBD1 or TRBD2 (6 bases each). This CDR3 contains 14 residues. Trimming removed 4 bases from V and 6 bases from J, with 17 bases in between. Per germline, CDR1 SGDLS and CDR2 YYNGEE. As DNA, the CDR3 is TGTGCCAGCAGCAGGGGGGCCCAGGGGATCGAGCAGTACTTC. Translated: CASSRGAQGIEQYF. Together with reference TRBV9 and TRBJ2-7, the CDR3 gives the full variable domain: DSGVTQTPKHLITATGQRVTLRCSPRSGDLSVYWYQQSLDQGLQFLIQYYNGEERAKGNILERFSAQQFPDLHSELNLSSLELGDSALYFCASSRGAQGIEQYFGPGTRLTVT.

The chain has TRBV11-3 and TRBJ2-1, with D perhaps matching TRBD2 (5 bases). This CDR3 contains 13 residues. The germline gives CDR1 SGHNT, CDR2 YENEEA. V was shortened by 2 bases and J by 9 bases, with 11 bases between the two germline ends. CDR3 residues: CASSLLASSEQFF. The CDR3 DNA reads TGTGCCAGCAGCTTATTAGCGTCAAGTGAGCAGTTCTTC. Using reference TRBV11-3 and TRBJ2-1 for the parts outside the CDR3, the full variable domain is EAGVVQSPRYKIIEKKQPVAFWCNPISGHNTLYWYLQNLGQGPELLIRYENEEAVDDSQLPKDRFSAERLKGVDSTLKIQPAELGDSAVYLCASSLLASSEQFFGPGTRLTVL.

The rearrangement joins TRBV11-2 to TRBJ2-3, with 10 bases fitting TRBD2. The CDR3 sequence is 18 residues long. With 5 bases clipped from V and 1 base from J, the junction kept 12 bases outside the gene matches. The germline V gene has CDR1 SGHAT and CDR2 FQNNGV. CDR3 nucleotides: TGTGCCAGCAGCCGTCTAGCGGGAGTGGAGAGGGGCACAGATACGCAGTATTTT. Its protein product is CASSRLAGVERGTDTQYF.

This clone was seen ten or more times. The chain links TRBV3-1 (or the pseudogene TRBV3-2) to TRBJ2-7, with D possibly being TRBD2 (6 bases). Trimming took off 0 bases at V and 9 bases at J, with 18 bases between the two ends. Germline V gene lookup returns CDR1 LGHDT and CDR2 YNNKEL (reference sequence). This CDR3 is 15 amino acids long. The CDR3 DNA reads as TGTGCCAGCAGCCAAGATAGCGGCCCCGGGGATCTGCAGTACTTC. Translating gives CASSQDSGPGDLQYF.

This clone was picked up a small number of times. The chain combines TRBV27 with TRBJ1-5; no clear D gene. This CDR3 has 13 amino acids. Trimming shortened V by 1 base and J by 2 bases, and 3 bases separated the two germline ends. CDR1 and CDR2 (germline): MNHEY, SMNVEV (reference sequence). CDR3: CASSLLGNQPQHF. In DNA, the CDR3 is TGTGCCAGCAGTTTATTGGGCAATCAGCCCCAGCATTTT.

V and J are TRBV6-2 or TRBV6-3 and TRBJ2-5, with D possibly TRBD1 on 6 matching bases. The V end lost 0 bases, the J end lost 6 bases, and 11 bases lay between the germline ends. The CDR3 covers 14 residues. Germline V CDR1 and CDR2: MNHEY, SVGEGT. The CDR3 sequence is CASSYSMDRQTQYF. The CDR3 DNA reads TGTGCCAGCAGTTACTCGATGGACAGACAGACCCAGTACTTC.